The 10 T cell receptor beta chains below were found in one sample sequenced in a study of technical replicates of blood from several donors. The table came from immunoSEQ multiplex PCR; TCRdb's copy has only in-frame clones and leaves some out. The sample holds 66,000 or so clones, 95% to 98% seen once. Material: T cells isolated from PBMCs. The source of these receptors is a human donor in good health.

The V and J genes are TRBV5-1 and TRBJ2-7; 11 bases match TRBD2. Trimming cost V 5 bases and J 3 bases; bases outside gene matches: 4. Per the germline V gene, CDR1 is SGHRS and CDR2 is YFSETQ. The CDR3 covers 14 residues. The CDR3 DNA follows: TGCGCCAGCAGAATTACTAGCGGGAGCTACGAGCAGTACTTC. Residues: CASRITSGSYEQYF.

The chain couples TRBV5-6 to TRBJ2-7; maybe TRBD2 (5 bases). The CDR3 is made up of 15 amino acids. V was trimmed by 3 bases and J by 1 base, leaving 14 bases between them. Per the germline V gene, CDR1 is SGHDT and CDR2 is YYEEEE. The CDR3 is CASSSWGAGSYEQYF. The CDR3 bases are TGTGCCAGCAGCTCGTGGGGAGCCGGGTCCTACGAGCAGTACTTC.

V and J are TRBV12-5 and TRBJ1-5, with 7 bases matching TRBD1. CDR3 length: 16 amino acids. The V and J ends lost 5 bases and 1 base, in that order; junction bases with no gene match: 8. Germline CDR1 LGHNT, CDR2 FRNRAP. CDR3 nucleotide sequence: TGTGCTAGTGGTACACAGGGGTGGGAGAGCAATCAGCCCCAGCATTTT. It codes for CASGTQGWESNQPQHF.

This chain joins TRBV5-4 and TRBJ2-3; D remains ambiguous. The CDR3 loop spans 11 amino acids. Deletions cut 4 bases from V and 2 bases from J, with 2 bases between. Germline CDR1 SGHNT, CDR2 YYREEE (reference sequence). The CDR3 DNA follows: TGTGCCAGCAGCCTCACAGATACGCAGTATTTT. This encodes CASSLTDTQYF.

The chain recombines TRBV7-2 with TRBJ1-5; D is ambiguous. CDR3 length: 15 residues. V was pared by 1 base and J by 3 bases, with 10 bases between. Germline V gives CDR1 SGHTA, CDR2 FQGNSA. In nucleotides, the CDR3 is TGTGCCAGCAGCTTAGTGGAGGGTTCCAATCAGCCCCAGCATTTT. Protein: CASSLVEGSNQPQHF.

This clone was counted once. This chain connects TRBV5-4 to TRBJ2-7; 7 nucleotides match TRBD1. CDR3 length: 13 residues. The trim removed 9 bases at V and 7 bases at J, leaving 13 bases unmatched. Germline CDR1 SGHNT, CDR2 YYREEE (reference sequence). This CDR3 is CATRGDRVGEQYF. Written as DNA, the CDR3 is TGTGCCACGCGAGGGGACAGAGTTGGGGAGCAGTACTTC.

This chain links TRBV28 with TRBJ1-4; D possibly corresponds to TRBD1 (5 bases). Deletions cut 3 bases from V and 5 bases from J, with 16 bases between. This CDR3 region has 16 residues. CDR1 MDHEN and CDR2 SYDVKM come from the germline V gene. The DNA for the CDR3 is TGTGCCAGCAGTTTTGGGGCCGCTAACCGAAATGAAAAACTGTTTTTT. It specifies CASSFGAANRNEKLFF.

V and J are TRBV28 and TRBJ2-7; 13 nucleotides line up with TRBD2. J lost 3 bases, V lost 5 bases, and 7 bases had no gene match. The CDR3 is 16 amino acids. The germline V gene encodes CDR1 MDHEN and CDR2 SYDVKM. The CDR3 loop reads CASSPPGLAGDYEQYF. CDR3 DNA sequence: TGTGCCAGCAGTCCCCCCGGACTAGCGGGAGACTACGAGCAGTACTTC.

The V gene is TRBV29-1, the J gene TRBJ2-2, with TRBD2 identical over 10 bases. CDR1 and CDR2 (germline): SQVTM, ANQGSEA. This CDR3 comprises 16 residues. Trimming took 3 bases from V and 2 from J; bases not matched to a gene: 6. DNA of the CDR3: TGCAGCGTTGATGGCTCTAGCGGGGGAAACACCGGGGAGCTGTTTTTT. It encodes CSVDGSSGGNTGELFF.

The gene calls are TRBV10-3 and TRBJ1-1; perhaps TRBD1 as D (5 bases). The CDR3 is made up of 13 amino acids. CDR1 is ENHRY, CDR2 SYGVKD, per germline. V was clipped by 4 bases and J by 0 bases, with 6 bases between them. The CDR3 sequence is CAISGQMNTEAFF. CDR3 DNA: TGTGCCATCAGTGGACAGATGAACACTGAAGCTTTCTTT.